Listed here is a single TCR beta chain. Its antigen is unidentified. The CDR3 is 14 amino acids. Germline CDR1 MNHEY, CDR2 SVGAGI. V was pared by 2 bases and J by 0 bases, with 7 bases between. This sample is drawn from a study of graft-versus-host responses after intestinal transplantation. Study overall: Each recipient received anti-thymocyte globulin induction, then tacrolimus and steroids for 3 to 4 years.

Broader study findings: There were GvH clones found in recipient marrow, and some of them appeared first in ileum or blood. Subjects displaying graft-donor T cell macrochimerism possessed elevated graft-versus-host to host-versus-graft clonal ratios inside allografts. Early HvG declines after transplant were associated with peak circulating GvH clone levels.

TCRdb keeps only in-frame clones here, not all; method: immunoSEQ multiplex PCR. This sample has tens of thousands of clones, with approximately 91% found just once. The chain combines TRBV6-5 with TRBJ1-1, with unresolved D. Sequences were derived from unstimulated CD4+ T cells sorted from spleen or lymph node cells, sampled before transplant. The clonotype was recovered from a human donor who was the organ donor for an intestinal transplant. This CDR3 is CASSYGRLNTEAFF. The CDR3 DNA follows: TGTGCCAGCAGTTACGGGCGGCTGAACACTGAAGCTTTCTTT.